This TCR beta chain was identified during a study of cytomegalovirus exposure and HLA in healthy donors. The PCR made use of 60 Vbeta and 13 Jbeta primers. The table came from immunoSEQ multiplex PCR; TCRdb's copy has only in-frame clones and leaves some out. This sample contains fewer than 100,000 clones. General study points: Previous analysis showed most TCR beta V segments were productive about 87% or about 30% of the time.

On this clone: No antigen is known for it.

This CDR3 is 14 amino acids long. Germline loops: CDR1 SEHNR, CDR2 FQNEAQ (reference sequence). Deletions cut 1 base from V and 10 bases from J, with 16 bases between. This TCR came from a woman aged 55-70 years in good health and CMV-seronegative. V and J are TRBV7-9 and TRBJ1-1, with a tentative D call TRBD1 (5 bases). Sequencing was carried out using PBMCs. The CDR3 DNA reads as TGTGCCAGCAGCTTAGGGGGCCGTTGGCAGGGAGCTTTCTTT. Protein: CASSLGGRWQGAFF.